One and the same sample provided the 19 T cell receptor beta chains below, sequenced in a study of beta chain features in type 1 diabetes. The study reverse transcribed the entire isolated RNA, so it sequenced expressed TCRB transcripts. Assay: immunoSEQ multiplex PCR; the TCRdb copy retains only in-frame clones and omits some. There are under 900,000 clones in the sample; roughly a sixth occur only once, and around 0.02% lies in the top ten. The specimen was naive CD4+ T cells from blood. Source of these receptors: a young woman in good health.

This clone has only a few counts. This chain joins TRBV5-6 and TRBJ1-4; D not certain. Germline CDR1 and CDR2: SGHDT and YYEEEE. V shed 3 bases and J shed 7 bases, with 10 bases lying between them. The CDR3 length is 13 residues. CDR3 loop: CASSSFVIEKLFF. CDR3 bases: TGTGCCAGCAGCTCGTTTGTTATTGAAAAACTGTTTTTT.

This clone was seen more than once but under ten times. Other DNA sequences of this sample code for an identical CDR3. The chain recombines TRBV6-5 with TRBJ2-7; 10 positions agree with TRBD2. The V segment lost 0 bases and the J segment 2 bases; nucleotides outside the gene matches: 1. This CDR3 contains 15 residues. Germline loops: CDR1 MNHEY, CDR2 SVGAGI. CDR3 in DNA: TGTGCCAGCAGTTACTCTCTAGCGGGGGCCTACGAGCAGTACTTC. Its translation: CASSYSLAGAYEQYF.

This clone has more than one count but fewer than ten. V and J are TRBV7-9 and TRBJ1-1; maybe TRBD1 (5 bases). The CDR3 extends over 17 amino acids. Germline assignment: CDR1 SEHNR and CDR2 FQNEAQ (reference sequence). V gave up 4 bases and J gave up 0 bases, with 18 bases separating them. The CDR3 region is CASSSPRVGGVNTEAFF. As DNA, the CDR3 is TGTGCCAGCAGCTCCCCCCGGGTTGGGGGAGTGAACACTGAAGCTTTCTTT.

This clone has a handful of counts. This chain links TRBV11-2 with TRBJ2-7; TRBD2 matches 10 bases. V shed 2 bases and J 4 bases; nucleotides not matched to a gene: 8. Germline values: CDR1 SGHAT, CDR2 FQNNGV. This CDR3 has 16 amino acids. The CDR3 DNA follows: TGTGCCAGCAGCTTACTTGGGGCTAGCGGGAGTTACGAGCAGTACTTC. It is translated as CASSLLGASGSYEQYF.

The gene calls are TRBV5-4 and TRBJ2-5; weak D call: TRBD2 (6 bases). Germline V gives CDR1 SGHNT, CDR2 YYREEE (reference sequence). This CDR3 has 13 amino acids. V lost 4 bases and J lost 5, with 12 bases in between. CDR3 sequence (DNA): TGTGCCAGCAGCGCGCTAGCGTCTGAGACCCAGTACTTC. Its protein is CASSALASETQYF.

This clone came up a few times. The CDR3 loop reads CSVVGYETQYF. In DNA, the CDR3 is TGCAGCGTTGTTGGGTATGAGACCCAGTACTTC. The J gene is TRBJ2-5, the V gene TRBV29-1; D gene unclear. The germline gives CDR1 SQVTM, CDR2 ANQGSEA. V shed 4 bases and J shed 5 bases, with 8 bases lying between them. The CDR3 extends over 11 amino acids. Complete variable domain (other parts from reference TRBV29-1 and TRBJ2-5): SAVISQKPSRDICQRGTSLTIQCQVDSQVTMMFWYRQQPGQSLTLIATANQGSEATYESGFVIDKFPISRPNLTFSTLTVSNMSPEDSSIYLCSVVGYETQYFGPGTRLLVL.

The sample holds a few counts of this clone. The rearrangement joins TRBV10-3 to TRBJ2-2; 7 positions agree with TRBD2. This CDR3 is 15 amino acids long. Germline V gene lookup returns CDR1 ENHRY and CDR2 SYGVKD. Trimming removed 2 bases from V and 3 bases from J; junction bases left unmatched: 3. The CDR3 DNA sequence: TGTGCCATCAGTGAGCAGGGAGGGGACACCGGGGAGCTGTTTTTT. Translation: CAISEQGGDTGELFF.

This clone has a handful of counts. CDR3 region: CASSSRGLAIYNEQFF. As DNA, the CDR3 is TGTGCCAGCAGCTCAAGGGGACTAGCGATCTACAATGAGCAGTTCTTC. The chain is built from TRBV7-2 and TRBJ2-1; TRBD2 matches at 10 bases. V lost 4 bases and J lost 3; bases outside the gene matches: 6. CDR1 SGHTA and CDR2 FQGNSA come from the germline V gene. This CDR3 spans 16 amino acids.

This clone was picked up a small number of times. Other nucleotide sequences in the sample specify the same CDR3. The CDR3 nucleotides are TGTGCCAGCTCTCCCGGGACTAGCGGCTACGAGCAGTACTTC. Translated: CASSPGTSGYEQYF. The chain is built from TRBV18 and TRBJ2-7; 11 bases agree with TRBD2. This CDR3 region has 14 residues. The junction had 4 bases not matched to a gene; V was cut back by 6 bases and J by 3 bases. Germline assignment: CDR1 KGHSH and CDR2 LQKENI.

This chain's CDR3 is CASSPRTGAIGTGELFF. CDR3 nucleotides: TGTGCCAGCTCACCAAGGACAGGGGCGATTGGCACCGGGGAGCTGTTTTTT. The chain joins TRBV18 to TRBJ2-2; 9 bases match TRBD1. The CDR3 consists of 17 residues. With V trimmed by 2 bases and J by 4 bases, 8 bases remained unmatched. CDR1 and CDR2 (germline): KGHSH, LQKENI.

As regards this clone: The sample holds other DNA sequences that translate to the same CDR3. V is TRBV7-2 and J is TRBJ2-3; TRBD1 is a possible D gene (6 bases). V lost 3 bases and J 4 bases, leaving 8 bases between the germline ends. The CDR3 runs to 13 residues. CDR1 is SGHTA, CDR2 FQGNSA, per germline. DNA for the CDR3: TGTGCCAGCAGCTTTAAGGGGGCAGATACGCAGTATTTT. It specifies CASSFKGADTQYF.

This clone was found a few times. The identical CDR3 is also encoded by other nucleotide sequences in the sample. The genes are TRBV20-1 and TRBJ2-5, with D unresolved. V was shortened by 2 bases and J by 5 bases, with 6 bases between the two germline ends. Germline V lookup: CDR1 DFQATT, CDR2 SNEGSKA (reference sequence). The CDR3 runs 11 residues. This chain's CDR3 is CSARIGETQYF. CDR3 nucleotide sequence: TGCAGTGCTAGAATAGGGGAGACCCAGTACTTC.

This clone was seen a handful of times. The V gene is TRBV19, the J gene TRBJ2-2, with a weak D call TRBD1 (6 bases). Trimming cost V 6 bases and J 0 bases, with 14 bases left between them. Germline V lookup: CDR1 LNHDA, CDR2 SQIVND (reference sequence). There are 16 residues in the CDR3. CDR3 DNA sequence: TGTGCCAGTAGCTCCCACAGGGCTCCGAACACCGGGGAGCTGTTTTTT. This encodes CASSSHRAPNTGELFF.

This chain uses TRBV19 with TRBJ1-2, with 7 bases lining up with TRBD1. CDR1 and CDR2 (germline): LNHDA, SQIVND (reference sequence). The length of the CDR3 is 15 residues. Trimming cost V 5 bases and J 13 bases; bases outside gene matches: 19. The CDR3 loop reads CASSSRGTTVFSSTF. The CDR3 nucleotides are TGTGCCAGTAGTTCCAGGGGGACGACGGTCTTCTCGAGCACCTTC.

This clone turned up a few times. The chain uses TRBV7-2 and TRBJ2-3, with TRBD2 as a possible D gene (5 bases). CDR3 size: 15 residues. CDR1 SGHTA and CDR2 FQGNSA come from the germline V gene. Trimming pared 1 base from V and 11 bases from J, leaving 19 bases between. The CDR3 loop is CASSLVGGLANWQYF. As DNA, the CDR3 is TGTGCCAGCAGCTTAGTCGGAGGACTGGCGAATTGGCAGTATTTT.

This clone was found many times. CDR3: CASSPTVDDRVEQYF. The CDR3 region has the DNA TGCGCCAGCAGCCCAACCGTCGATGACAGGGTCGAGCAGTACTTC. The V and J genes are TRBV23-1 and TRBJ2-7; the match to TRBD1 covers 7 bases. TRBV23-1 is an ORF, and what it does is uncertain. V shed 6 bases, J shed 6 bases, and the junction held 14 bases outside the gene matches. The CDR3 has 15 amino acids.

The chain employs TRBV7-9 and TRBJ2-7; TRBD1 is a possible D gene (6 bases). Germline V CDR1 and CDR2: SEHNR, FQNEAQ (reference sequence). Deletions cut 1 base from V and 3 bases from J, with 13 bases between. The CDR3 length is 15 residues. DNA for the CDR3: TGTGCCAGCAGCTTAGGCCCCAGACAGGTCTACGAGCAGTACTTC. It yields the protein CASSLGPRQVYEQYF.

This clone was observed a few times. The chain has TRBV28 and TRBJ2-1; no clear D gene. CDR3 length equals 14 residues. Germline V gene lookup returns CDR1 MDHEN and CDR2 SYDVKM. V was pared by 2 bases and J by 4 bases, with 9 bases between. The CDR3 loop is CASSLDLEYNEQFF. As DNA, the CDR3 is TGTGCCAGCAGTTTAGATTTAGAGTACAATGAGCAGTTCTTC. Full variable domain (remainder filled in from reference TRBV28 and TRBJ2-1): DVKVTQSSRYLVKRTGEKVFLECVQDMDHENMFWYRQDPGLGLRLIYFSYDVKMKEKGDIPEGYSVSREKKERFSLILESASTNQTSMYLCASSLDLEYNEQFFGPGTRLTVL.

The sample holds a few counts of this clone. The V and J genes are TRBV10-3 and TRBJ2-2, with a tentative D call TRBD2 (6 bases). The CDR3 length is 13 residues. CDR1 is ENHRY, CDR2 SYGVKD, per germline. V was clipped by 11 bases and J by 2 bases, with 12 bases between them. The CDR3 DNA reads TGTGCCGCGGGACTGAGCAACACCGGGGAGCTGTTTTTT. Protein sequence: CAAGLSNTGELFF.